A selection of T cell receptor beta chains follows, all from one sample in a study of blood T cells in healthy people across ages. TCRdb redid the calling of the 5' RACE reads with MiXCR, one entry per CDR3 protein. The sample includes about 800,000 distinct CDR3 sequences, 25% of them seen just once. This sample also appeared in a second study, on T cells of mothers and their children.

Material for sequencing was blood. The receptors derive from a boy between 10 and 17 years old in good health. The CDR3 runs from the conserved cysteine through the conserved F or W. D genes are given only for firm matches. Size is stated for part of the rows, as once, few or many counts, or as a class when the clone is expanded.

D gene	clone size	V gene	J gene	CDR3 protein	CDR3 DNA
TRBD2	NA	TRBV20-1	TRBJ2-7	CSAEGGSKTYEQYF	TGCAGTGCGGAGGGCGGGAGTAAAACCTACGAGCAGTACTTC
NA	few	TRBV9	TRBJ2-5	CASSVHGQETQYF	TGTGCCAGCAGCGTACATGGCCAAGAGACCCAGTACTTC
TRBD2	few	TRBV20-1	TRBJ2-7	CSARPGTSGSTYEQYF	TGCAGTGCTAGGCCCGGGACTAGCGGGAGCACCTACGAGCAGTACTTC
NA	few	TRBV4-2	TRBJ2-1	CASSQEGSGPYNEQFF	TGTGCCAGCAGCCAAGAAGGGTCGGGACCCTACAATGAGCAGTTCTTC
NA	few	TRBV7-6	TRBJ2-2	CASSLADGTGELFF	TGTGCCAGCAGCTTAGCGGACGGGACCGGGGAGCTGTTTTTT
TRBD1	few	TRBV20-1	TRBJ1-2	CSARTGARGISHYGYTF	TGCAGTGCTAGAACAGGGGCCAGGGGAATCAGCCATTATGGCTACACCTTC
NA	NA	TRBV21-1	TRBJ2-4	CASSSTGTSGRGAKNIQYF	TGTGCCAGCAGCAGTACCGGGACTAGCGGGAGAGGGGCCAAAAACATTCAGTACTTC
NA	many	TRBV5-1	TRBJ2-5	CASSLGAEETQYF	TGTGCCAGCAGCTTGGGGGCCGAAGAGACCCAGTACTTC
TRBD2	NA	TRBV2	TRBJ2-5	CTSSELAGQETQYF	TGTACCAGCAGTGAACTAGCGGGGCAAGAGACCCAGTACTTC
NA	few	TRBV28	TRBJ2-5	CASSLSVEETQYF	TGTGCCAGCAGTTTAAGTGTGGAAGAGACCCAGTACTTC
TRBD2	NA	TRBV10-3	TRBJ2-1	CARTGLALLGSYNEQFF	TGTGCCAGGACGGGACTAGCTCTCTTAGGCTCCTACAATGAGCAGTTCTTC
TRBD2	few	TRBV29-1	TRBJ2-1	CSVRSGRASEQFF	TGCAGCGTTCGCAGCGGGAGGGCGAGTGAGCAGTTCTTC
NA	NA	TRBV12-3/TRBV12-4	TRBJ2-3	CASSLVSSAITDAEYF	TGTGCCAGCAGTTTAGTTTCTAGCGCAATCACAGATGCGGAGTATTTT
NA	NA	TRBV27	TRBJ1-2	CASSSRVGAYGYTF	TGTGCCAGCAGTTCCCGTGTGGGGGCTTATGGCTACACCTTC
TRBD1	NA	TRBV13	TRBJ1-2	CASSPKTGTYGYTF	TGTGCCAGCAGCCCGAAGACAGGGACCTATGGCTACACCTTC
TRBD2	NA	TRBV29-1	TRBJ2-7	CSGGDIEQYF	TGCAGTGGGGGGGATATCGAGCAGTACTTC
NA	NA	TRBV20-1	TRBJ2-1	CSARDKDHYNEQFF	TGCAGTGCTAGAGATAAAGACCACTACAATGAGCAGTTCTTC
NA	once	TRBV5-1	TRBJ2-7	CASNQQGYEQYF	TGCGCCAGCAACCAACAGGGCTACGAGCAGTACTTC
TRBD1	few	TRBV7-9	TRBJ2-7	CASSSGDRGFYEQYF	TGTGCCAGCAGCTCAGGGGACAGGGGTTTCTACGAGCAGTACTTC
NA	few	TRBV12-3/TRBV12-4	TRBJ1-1	CASSLRAADKTNTEAFF	TGTGCCAGCAGTTTAAGGGCGGCGGATAAGACGAACACTGAAGCTTTCTTT
NA	NA	TRBV30	TRBJ2-6	CAWHGGPISGANVLTF	TGTGCCTGGCATGGGGGGCCAATCTCTGGGGCCAACGTCCTGACTTTC
NA	few	TRBV5-6	TRBJ2-5	CASSSVTGQETQYF	TGTGCCAGCAGCTCGGTTACGGGTCAGGAGACCCAGTACTTC
NA	NA	TRBV20-1	TRBJ2-2	CSARDRSGRGTGELFF	TGCAGTGCTAGAGATCGAAGCGGAAGGGGTACCGGGGAGCTGTTTTTT
TRBD2	NA	TRBV4-2	TRBJ2-1	CASSQDMLAGGRNEQFF	TGTGCCAGCAGCCAAGATATGCTAGCGGGAGGGAGGAATGAGCAGTTCTTC
NA	NA	TRBV5-6	TRBJ2-7	CASSLIRASYEHYF	TGTGCCAGCAGCTTGATTAGGGCCTCCTACGAGCATTACTTC
NA	few	TRBV7-9	TRBJ2-7	CASSPGSDEQYF	TGTGCCAGCAGCCCCGGGTCCGACGAGCAGTACTTC